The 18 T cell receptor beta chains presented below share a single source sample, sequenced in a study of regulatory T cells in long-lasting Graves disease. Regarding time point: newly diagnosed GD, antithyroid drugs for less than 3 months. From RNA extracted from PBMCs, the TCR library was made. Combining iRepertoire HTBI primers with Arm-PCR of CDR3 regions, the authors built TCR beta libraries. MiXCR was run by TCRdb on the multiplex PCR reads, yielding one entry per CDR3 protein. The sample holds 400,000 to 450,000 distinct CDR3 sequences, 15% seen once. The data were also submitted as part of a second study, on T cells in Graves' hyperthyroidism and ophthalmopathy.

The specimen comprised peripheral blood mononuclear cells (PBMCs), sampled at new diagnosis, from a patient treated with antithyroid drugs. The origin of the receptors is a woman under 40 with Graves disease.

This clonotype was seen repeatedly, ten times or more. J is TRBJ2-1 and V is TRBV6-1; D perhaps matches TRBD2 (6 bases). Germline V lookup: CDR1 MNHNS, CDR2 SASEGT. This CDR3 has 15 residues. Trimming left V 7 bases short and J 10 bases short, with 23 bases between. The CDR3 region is CASNGGITGGGEQFF. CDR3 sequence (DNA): TGTGCCAGCAACGGAGGAATTACAGGTGGGGGGGAGCAGTTCTTC.

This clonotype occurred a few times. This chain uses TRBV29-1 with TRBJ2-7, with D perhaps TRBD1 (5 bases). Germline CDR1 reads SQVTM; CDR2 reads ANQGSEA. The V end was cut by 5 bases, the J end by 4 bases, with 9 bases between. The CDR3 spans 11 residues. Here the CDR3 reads CSVYAGYEQYF. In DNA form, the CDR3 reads TGCAGCGTTTATGCAGGGTACGAGCAGTACTTC.

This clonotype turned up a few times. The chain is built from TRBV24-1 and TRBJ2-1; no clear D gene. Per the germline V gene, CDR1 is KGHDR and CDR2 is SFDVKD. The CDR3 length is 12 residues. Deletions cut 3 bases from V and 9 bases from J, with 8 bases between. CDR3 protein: CATSDPGGEQFF. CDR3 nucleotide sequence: TGTGCCACCAGTGATCCCGGTGGTGAGCAGTTCTTC.

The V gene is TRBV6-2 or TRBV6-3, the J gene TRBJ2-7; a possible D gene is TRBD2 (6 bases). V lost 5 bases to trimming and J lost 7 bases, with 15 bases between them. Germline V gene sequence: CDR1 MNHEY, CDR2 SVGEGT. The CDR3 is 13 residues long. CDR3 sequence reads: CASSTRLRGEQYF. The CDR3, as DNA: TGTGCCAGCAGTACCCGTCTCCGGGGGGAGCAGTACTTC.

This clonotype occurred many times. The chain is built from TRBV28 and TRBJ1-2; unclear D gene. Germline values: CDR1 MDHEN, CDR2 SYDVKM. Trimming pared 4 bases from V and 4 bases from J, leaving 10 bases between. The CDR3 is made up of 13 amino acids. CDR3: CASSSPRIYGYTF. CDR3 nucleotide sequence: TGTGCCAGCAGTTCCCCCAGAATCTATGGCTACACCTTC.

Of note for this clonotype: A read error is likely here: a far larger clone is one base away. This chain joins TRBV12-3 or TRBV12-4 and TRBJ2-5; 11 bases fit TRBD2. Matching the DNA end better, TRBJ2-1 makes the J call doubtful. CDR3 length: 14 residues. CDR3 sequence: CASSTSGSSNGQFF. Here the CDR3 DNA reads TGTGCCAGCAGTACTAGCGGGAGCAGCAATGGGCAGTTCTTC.

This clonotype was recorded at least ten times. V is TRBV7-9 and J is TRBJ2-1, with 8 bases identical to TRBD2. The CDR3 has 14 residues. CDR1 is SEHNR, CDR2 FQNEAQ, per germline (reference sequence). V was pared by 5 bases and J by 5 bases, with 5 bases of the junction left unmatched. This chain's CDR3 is CASSPERENNEQFF. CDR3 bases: TGTGCCAGCAGCCCCGAGCGGGAGAACAATGAGCAGTTCTTC. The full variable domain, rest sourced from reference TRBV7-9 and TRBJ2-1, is DTGVSQNPRHKITKRGQNVTFRCDPISEHNRLYWYRQTLGQGPEFLTYFQNEAQLEKSRLLSDRFSAERPKGSFSTLEIQRTEQGDSAMYLCASSPERENNEQFFGPGTRLTVL.

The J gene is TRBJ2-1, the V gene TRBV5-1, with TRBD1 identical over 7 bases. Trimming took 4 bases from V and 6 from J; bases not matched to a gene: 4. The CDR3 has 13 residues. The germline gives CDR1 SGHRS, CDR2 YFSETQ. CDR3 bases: TGCGCCAGCAGCACCACAGGGGTCAATGAGCAGTTCTTC. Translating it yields CASSTTGVNEQFF.

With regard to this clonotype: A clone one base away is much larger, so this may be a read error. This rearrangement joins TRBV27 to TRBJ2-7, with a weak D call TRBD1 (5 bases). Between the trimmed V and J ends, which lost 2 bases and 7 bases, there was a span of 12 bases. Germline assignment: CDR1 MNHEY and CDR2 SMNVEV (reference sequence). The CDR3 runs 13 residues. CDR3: CASSLRQGEEQYF. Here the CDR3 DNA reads TGTGCCAGCAGTTTAAGGCAGGGCGAGGAGCAGTACTTC.

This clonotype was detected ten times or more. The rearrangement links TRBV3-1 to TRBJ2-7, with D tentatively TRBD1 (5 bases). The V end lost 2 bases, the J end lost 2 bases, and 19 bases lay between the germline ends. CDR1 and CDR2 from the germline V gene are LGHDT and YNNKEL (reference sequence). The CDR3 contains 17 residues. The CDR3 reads CASSQLRTTTLPYEQYF. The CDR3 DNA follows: TGTGCCAGCAGCCAACTAAGGACAACTACTTTGCCCTACGAGCAGTACTTC.

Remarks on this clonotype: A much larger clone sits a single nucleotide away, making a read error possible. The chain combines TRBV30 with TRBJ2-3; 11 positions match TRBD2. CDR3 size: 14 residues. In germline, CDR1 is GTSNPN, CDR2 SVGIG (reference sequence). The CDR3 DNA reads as TGTGCCTGGAGGACTAGCGGGACAACAGATACGCAGTGTTTT. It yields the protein CAWRTSGTTDTQCF. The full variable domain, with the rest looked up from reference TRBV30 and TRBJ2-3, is SQTIHQWPATLVQPVGSPLSLECTVEGTSNPNLYWYRQAAGRGLQLLFYSVGIGQISSEVPQNLSASRPQDRQFILSSKKLLLSDSGFYLCAWRTSGTTDTQCFGPGTRLTVL.

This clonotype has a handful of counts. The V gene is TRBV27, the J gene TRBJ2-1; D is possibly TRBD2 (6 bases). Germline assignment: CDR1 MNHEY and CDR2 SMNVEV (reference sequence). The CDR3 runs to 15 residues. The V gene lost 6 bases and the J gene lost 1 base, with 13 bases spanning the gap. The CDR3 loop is CASRSSVQSYNEQFF. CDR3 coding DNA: TGTGCCAGCAGATCTAGCGTACAATCCTACAATGAGCAGTTCTTC.

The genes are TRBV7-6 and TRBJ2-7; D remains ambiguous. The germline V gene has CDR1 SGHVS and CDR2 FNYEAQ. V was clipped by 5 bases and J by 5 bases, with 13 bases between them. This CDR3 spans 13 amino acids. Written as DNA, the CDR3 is TGTGCCAGCAGCGTCCGAATGGGCGACGAGCAGTACTTC. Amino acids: CASSVRMGDEQYF. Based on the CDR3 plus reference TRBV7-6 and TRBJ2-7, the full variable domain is GAGVSQSPRYKVTKRGQDVALRCDPISGHVSLYWYRQALGQGPEFLTYFNYEAQQDKSGLPNDRFSAERPEGSISTLTIQRTEQRDSAMYRCASSVRMGDEQYFGPGTRLTVT.

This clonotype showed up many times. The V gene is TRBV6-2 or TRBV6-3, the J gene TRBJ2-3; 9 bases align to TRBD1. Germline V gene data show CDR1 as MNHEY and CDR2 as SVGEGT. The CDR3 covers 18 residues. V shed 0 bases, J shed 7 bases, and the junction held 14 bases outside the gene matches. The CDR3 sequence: CASSYSVPRGQGVYTQYF. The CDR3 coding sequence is TGTGCCAGCAGTTACTCGGTCCCCCGGGGACAGGGAGTTTATACGCAGTATTTT.

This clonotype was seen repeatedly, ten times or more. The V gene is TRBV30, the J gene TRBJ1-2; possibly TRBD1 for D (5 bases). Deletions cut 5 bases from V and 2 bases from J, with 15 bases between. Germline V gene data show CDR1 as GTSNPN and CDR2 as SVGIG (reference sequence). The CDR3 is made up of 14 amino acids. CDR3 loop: CAWEPRGANYGYTF. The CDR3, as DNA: TGTGCCTGGGAGCCCCGTGGGGCAAACTATGGCTACACCTTC.

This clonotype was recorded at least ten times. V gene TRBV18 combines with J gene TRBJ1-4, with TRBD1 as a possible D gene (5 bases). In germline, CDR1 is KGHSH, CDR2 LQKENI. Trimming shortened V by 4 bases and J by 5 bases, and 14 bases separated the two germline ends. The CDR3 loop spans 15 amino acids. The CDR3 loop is CASSRDPSSNEKLFF. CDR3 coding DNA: TGTGCCAGCTCACGGGACCCCAGTAGCAATGAAAAACTGTTTTTT.

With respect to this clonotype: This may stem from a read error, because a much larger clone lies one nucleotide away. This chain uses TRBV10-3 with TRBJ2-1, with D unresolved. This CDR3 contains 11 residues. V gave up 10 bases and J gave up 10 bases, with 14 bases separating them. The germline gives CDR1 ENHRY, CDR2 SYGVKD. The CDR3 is CATSPDQEQFF. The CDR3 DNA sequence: TGTGCCACCAGCCCCGACCAGGAGCAGTTCTTC.

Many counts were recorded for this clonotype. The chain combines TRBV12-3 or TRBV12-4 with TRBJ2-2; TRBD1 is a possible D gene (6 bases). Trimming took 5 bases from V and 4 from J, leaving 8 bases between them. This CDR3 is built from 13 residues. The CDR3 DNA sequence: TGTGCCAGCAGTCGACAGGCCACCGGGGAGCTGTTTTTT. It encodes CASSRQATGELFF.